This T cell receptor beta chain was observed in a study of cytomegalovirus exposure and HLA in healthy donors (TCRdb year 2017). About the study as a whole: In an earlier analysis of 550 to 750 of the donors, 250 to 350 Gb of sequence data and roughly 100 million unique TCR beta sequences from roughly 190 million T cells were reported. Approximately 310 gigabases of sequencing data and 80 million or so unique TCR sequences were included in an early release covering several hundred HLA-typed donors. Among the approximately 400 genotyped donors, more than 70% belonged to the genetic ancestry cluster associated with self-reported Caucasian donors. The study aimed to test whether cataloging public T cell receptors could reveal signatures of past pathogen exposure. The study used immunosequencing to profile the T cell repertoires of 670 or so subjects and linked those repertoires to cytomegalovirus serostatus. In addition to the first cohort of about 650 subjects, a separate validation cohort of 120 different subjects was used. To predict cytomegalovirus infection status, the study brought together high-throughput TCR immunosequencing, statistical association of individual TCRs with disease status, and machine learning. A later analysis re-analyzed previously published TCR beta repertoires from 550 to 700 donors and added high-resolution HLA genotyping to study TCR occurrence patterns. Rather than drawing on any new phenotypic data, the later analysis identified candidate immune exposures from TCR beta sequences and the way those sequences occurred across donors. An earlier analysis of nearly 600 of the donors applied high-throughput TCR beta sequencing to assess whether each TCR beta V gene segment acted as functional or pseudogenic. Donor age, sex, ethnicity and CMV serostatus were compiled together with the repertoire data. A later genetic analysis used genome-wide SNP genotypes for about 60% of the roughly 670 donors, treating that subset as a discovery cohort. All discovery cohort repertoires had been generated on a single sequencing platform. Both class I and class II loci were covered by HLA typing, at four-digit resolution. The number of donors typed differed by locus, with 629-630 for A, B, C, DRB1 and DQB1, around 500 for DQA1, some 570 for DPA1, and some 440 for DPB1. Because of strong linkage in the cohort, a few DR-DQ haplotypes were treated as single units for association and clustering. Among some 410 genotyped donors of the cohort, an average of roughly 230,000 unique TCR beta nucleotide sequences was sequenced per donor, of which 15% to 20% were non-productive. Findings and caveats that apply to the study as a whole: The classifier was reported to diagnose cytomegalovirus status with high specificity and sensitivity in both the original and validation cohorts. Strong co-occurrence of HLA alleles, especially DR and DQ, made assigning TCR associations to individual alleles difficult. While some public TCRs were present in many individuals, most TCR sequences turned up only very rarely across donors. The study listed 164 TCR beta chains as associated with cytomegalovirus. According to a later genetic analysis, donors in an Asian-associated ancestry cluster had fewer N-insertions in productive TCRs than the roughly 700-donor mean. CMV serostatus was the only immune exposure information available for the cohort. In a later genetic analysis, a missense DCLRE1C variant was associated with V-gene and J-gene trimming of TCR beta chains, and the association was replicated in an independent cohort. Linkage disequilibrium might explain the correlated functional status among segregating V segments, but an unknown experimental factor could not be excluded. Three of the identified cytomegalovirus-associated TCR beta chains were confirmed in vitro to be specific for cytomegalovirus antigens. A later analysis found that TCR association rates varied across HLA loci, with DRB1 alleles showing the most associated TCRs and HLA-C alleles the fewest. In a later analysis, several top co-occurrence clusters were reported to appear linked to parvovirus B19, influenza, CMV and Epstein-Barr virus. A later analysis found that HLA-associated TCR beta chains were more clonally expanded and had lower generation probabilities than equally common non-associated chains. The earlier analysis of fewer than 750 of the donors excluded around 17 rarely observed V segments, including chromosome 9 orphons, because counts were too low. A cluster of highly shared sequence variants was judged likely to represent a technical artifact of the sequencing pipeline. Specific HLA alleles were associated with 18,000 or so TCR beta sequences at a false discovery rate of 0.05 in a later analysis. The cohort was sequenced for TCR beta chains only, and without alpha or paired-chain data the features that could be detected were limited. An earlier analysis of some 560 of the donors showed that most TCR beta V segments appeared in productive rearrangements either about 87% or about 30% of the time, which broadly matched IMGT annotations. Presence/absence analyses assumed roughly uniform sequencing depth across donors, an assumption that may not hold. HLA typing was unavailable for some donors at each locus, so association tests used only the typed subset. The authors suggested that the approach could potentially be extended to other disease states and immunological phenotypes. In a later analysis, most CMV-associated TCR beta chains were found to appear HLA-restricted, with HLA associations seemingly driven largely by CMV exposure. A further reported finding was that TCR beta sequences accurately predicted the HLA-A and HLA-B alleles for most subjects in the first cohort.

The library came from the immunoSEQ multiplex PCR assay. For the multiplex PCR, a mixture combining 60 forward primers for TCR Vbeta segments and 13 reverse primers for TCR Jbeta segments was used. Amplification of the CDR3 region of rearranged TCR beta genes was performed with a multiplex PCR assay on genomic DNA. On the Illumina HiSeq System, the amplified TCR beta libraries were sequenced as 87-base-pair reads. Regarding the original processing steps: A later analysis counted about 80 million unique TCR beta chains across the 550 to 800 repertoires, and 10 million to 11 million of these chains were shared by at least two donors. Raw reads were error-corrected and collapsed into unique sequences with a nearest-neighbor algorithm that merged closely related sequences to remove PCR and sequencing errors. Alignment of CDR3 sequences to IMGT reference sequences was used to assign V, D and J gene segments. For a sequence to be retained, a match of at least six nucleotides to both a V gene segment and a J gene segment was required. Rearrangements were called productive when the CDR3 lacked stop codons and stayed in frame with V and J; all others were non-productive. Following IMGT convention, CDR3 was defined as the stretch from the second conserved V-encoded cysteine up to the conserved J-encoded phenylalanine. The earlier analysis of more than 450 of the donors excluded sequences that lacked an unambiguous match to a single V gene segment. In an earlier analysis of around 600 of the donors, V segments were called functional above 56.7% productive rearrangements and were called segregating when the between-donor standard deviation exceeded 5%. A statistical classification framework was built for diagnosing cytomegalovirus status from the catalog of TCR beta chain sequences. V and J gene assignment, in a later analysis, came from comparing TCR nucleotide sequences with IMGT/GENE-DB human TR gene sequences. The TCRdist pipeline was used in a later analysis to assign CDR3 sequences and most-parsimonious VDJ recombination scenarios. In a later analysis, every TCR beta chain was defined by the combination of its CDR3 amino acid sequence and its V-gene family, and reads without a unique V-gene family were dropped. In a later analysis, approximately 640 highly shared, low-generation-probability nucleotide sequences were removed to address suspected cross-contamination and a sequencing artifact. A later analysis calculated a clonal expansion index for each public chain from normalized within-repertoire ranks of inferred template counts. In a later analysis, generation probabilities were computed using a VDJ recombination model fitted to out-of-frame rearrangements, and the results were checked against IGoR. Hypergeometric tests were used in a later analysis to score TCR-TCR, TCR-HLA and TCR-CMV co-occurrence, with a repertoire-size bias correction applied to the TCR pairs. To estimate false discovery rates, a later analysis permuted the HLA or CMV assignments 20 times. In a later analysis, co-occurring TCRs were grouped using DBSCAN, and TCRdist sequence similarity was added for clustering within HLA-allele-positive subsets. Repertoires with fewer than 30,000 or more than 120,000 public chains, plus five repertoires with anomalous nucleotide sharing, were excluded from co-occurrence clustering. Not all clones reach the TCRdb copy of this immuneACCESS table, which keeps in-frame sequences only. Checked studies attribute under half of the gap to unresolved V genes and leave the rest unexplained. V and J calls and clone size are those listed in that table; D and trimming were worked out from the DNA. The sample data list around 110,000 clones, and roughly three quarters of these were observed just once. The ten largest clones represent about 4.5% of the sample.

The cohort consisted of more than 650 healthy bone marrow donors. At the time of sampling, all cohort members were nominally healthy, though unrecorded immune exposures were likely present. The donor tested CMV seropositive and was one of the 289 seropositive cohort members. A peripheral blood sample was provided by each donor, and peripheral blood mononuclear cells were used for TCR beta sequencing. The Qiagen DNeasy Blood Extraction Kit was used to extract genomic DNA from the blood cell samples. A word on this clone: Its antigen is still unknown. At one boundary the junction diverges from the germline segment, which might be a read error.

This receptor was identified in a young man in good health and CMV-seropositive. What was sequenced was PBMCs.

This receptor has the CDR3 CSSSRITGGDQPQHF. At the DNA level, the sequence is TGTTCCAGCAGCCGAATTACAGGGGGCGATCAGCCCCAGCATTTT. The chain couples TRBV7-9 to TRBJ1-5, and 9 bases in between align with TRBD1. The germline V gene (reference sequence) supplies CDR1 SEHNR and CDR2 FQNEAQ. The CDR3 contains 15 residues, cysteine and phenylalanine counted. The only DNA kept is the CDR3, 45 bases in frame from the first base.